This TCR beta chain was identified in a study of T cell repertoires in cytomegalovirus infection. Study results and limitations: Dominant in the ex vivo response were TCR beta clonotypes restricted by HLA-C and specific for CMV. The cumulative frequency of public TCR beta families distinguished individuals who carried CMV together with the relevant HLA.

TCRdb analysed the reads with MiXCR anew, one entry per CDR3 protein. Here the sample spans 740,000 or so distinct CDR3 sequences, under 40% being singletons. Germline assignment: CDR1 KGHDR and CDR2 SFDVKD. The ends lost 1 base at V and 6 bases at J; junction bases unmatched: 4. The CDR3 covers 15 residues. Remarks on this clonotype: What it binds is unknown.

The chain joins TRBV24-1 to TRBJ2-5; 10 bases line up with TRBD2. The source of this sequence is a human donor in good health (CMV status not recorded). Some clones in this sample may be carry-over from other donors' samples. Sequenced sample: PBMCs. In nucleotides, the CDR3 is TGTGCCACCAGTGATTTAGCGGGGGGGCTAAAGACCCAGTACTTC. It codes for CATSDLAGGLKTQYF.